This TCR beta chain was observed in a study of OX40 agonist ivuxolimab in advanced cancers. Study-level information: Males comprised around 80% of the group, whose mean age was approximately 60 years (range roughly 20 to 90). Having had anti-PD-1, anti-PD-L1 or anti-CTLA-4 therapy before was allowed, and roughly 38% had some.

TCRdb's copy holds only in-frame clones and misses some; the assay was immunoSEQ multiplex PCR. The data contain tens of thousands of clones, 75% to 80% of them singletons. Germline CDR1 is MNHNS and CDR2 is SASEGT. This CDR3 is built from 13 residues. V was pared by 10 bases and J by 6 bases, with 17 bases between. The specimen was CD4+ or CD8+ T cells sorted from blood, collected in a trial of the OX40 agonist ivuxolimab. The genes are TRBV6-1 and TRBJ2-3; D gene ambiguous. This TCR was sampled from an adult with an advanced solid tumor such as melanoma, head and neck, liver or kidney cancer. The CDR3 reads CATLLGPKDTQYF. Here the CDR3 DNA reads TGTGCCACCCTGCTAGGGCCGAAGGATACGCAGTATTTT.